This T cell receptor beta chain was captured in a study of CD8 T cells in Susac syndrome. General study findings and limits: The study conceded that its TCR sequencing and HLA analysis involved relatively few individuals.

The controls were healthy donors who were matched for age and sex. Germline CDR1 is MGHDK and CDR2 is SYGVNS. CDR3 size: 17 residues. V was pared by 6 bases and J by 2 bases, with 9 bases of the junction left unmatched. As concerns this clonotype: What it binds is unknown.

Random hexamers primed reverse transcription of 0.5 to 1 ug RNA. TCR beta CDR3 was amplified by immunoSEQ covering 54 Vbeta and 13 Jbeta. TCRdb re-called the immunoSEQ multiplex PCR reads through MiXCR, storing one row per CDR3 protein. The sample lists approximately 150,000 distinct CDR3 sequences, 94% occurring once. Sequencing was carried out using CD4+ T cells from PBMCs. This clonotype was sampled from a human donor in good health. V usage is TRBV25-1 and J usage is TRBJ2-6; 8 positions agree with TRBD1. CDR3 nucleotides: TGTGCCAGCAGCGACACGACAGGGGCGGCTGGGGCCAACGTCCTGACTTTC. Protein product: CASSDTTGAAGANVLTF.